Listed here are 32 T cell receptor beta chains from one sample, sequenced in a study of CD8 T cells in Susac syndrome. The authors reverse transcribed roughly 0.5 to 1 ug RNA with random hexamers. TCRdb analysed the immunoSEQ multiplex PCR reads with MiXCR anew, one entry per CDR3 protein. Of approximately 300,000 distinct CDR3 sequences in the sample, around nine tenths were seen once. What was sequenced was CD8+ T cells from PBMCs. These receptors came from a human donor with multiple sclerosis.

A single count supports this clonotype. The chain is built from TRBV9 and TRBJ2-7, with D possibly matching TRBD2 (6 bases). Deletions cut 7 bases from V and 4 bases from J, with 12 bases between. In germline, CDR1 is SGDLS, CDR2 YYNGEE. The length of the CDR3 is 12 residues. DNA for the CDR3: TGTGCCAGCGGGCCCGGGGGTTACGAGCAGTACTTC. It encodes CASGPGGYEQYF.

The chain recombines TRBV5-6 with TRBJ1-1; TRBD1 matches 8 bases. Germline trimming cut 2 bases from V and 1 base from J; bases unmatched to any gene: 7. This CDR3 contains 16 residues. The germline gives CDR1 SGHDT, CDR2 YYEEEE. CDR3 coding DNA: TGTGCCAGCAGCTTCTATCTGGGACAGGCGAACACTGAAGCTTTCTTT. It encodes CASSFYLGQANTEAFF.

The chain employs TRBV5-1 and TRBJ2-2; D not resolved. Germline lookup yields CDR1 SGHRS and CDR2 YFSETQ. V lost 2 bases to trimming and J lost 8 bases, with 19 bases between them. CDR3 length: 16 residues. For the CDR3, the DNA is TGCGCCAGCAGCTTTCCTCTGGAGAGAGTGCGAGGGGAGCTGTTTTTT. As protein: CASSFPLERVRGELFF.

The rearrangement uses TRBV4-2 and TRBJ2-1, with TRBD2 matching over 8 bases. This CDR3 region has 17 residues. The germline V gene has CDR1 LGHNA and CDR2 YNFKEQ. The V gene end was trimmed by 0 bases and the J gene end by 7 bases; junction bases not matched to a gene: 11. The CDR3 here is CASSQEVVAGIGNEQFF. The CDR3 bases are TGTGCCAGCAGCCAAGAGGTTGTAGCGGGGATAGGGAATGAGCAGTTCTTC.

The V and J genes are TRBV4-2 and TRBJ2-7, with D uncertain. CDR3 length equals 16 residues. Trimming took off 0 bases at V and 0 bases at J, with 12 bases between the two ends. Germline V gene data show CDR1 as LGHNA and CDR2 as YNFKEQ. The DNA for the CDR3 is TGTGCCAGCAGCCAAGAAGTGGCCCGTAGCTCCTACGAGCAGTACTTC. It yields the protein CASSQEVARSSYEQYF.

The chain uses TRBV10-3 and TRBJ2-7; D uncertain. Trimming pared 4 bases from V and 2 bases from J, leaving 12 bases between. In germline, CDR1 is ENHRY, CDR2 SYGVKD. The CDR3 is made up of 14 amino acids. The CDR3: CAISADDDPYEQYF. The CDR3 DNA follows: TGTGCCATCAGTGCCGACGATGACCCCTACGAGCAGTACTTC.

The rearrangement joins TRBV25-1 to TRBJ1-5, with D perhaps matching TRBD1 (5 bases). The CDR3 has 14 residues. The V end was cut by 5 bases, the J end by 7 bases, with 15 bases between. Germline CDR1 is MGHDK and CDR2 is SYGVNS. The CDR3 nucleotides are TGTGCCAGCAGTCCCCGGGGGGGTGAGCAGCCCCAGCATTTT. Its protein is CASSPRGGEQPQHF.

The chain joins TRBV7-6 to TRBJ2-3; D ambiguous. With 5 bases removed from V and 0 bases from J, the gap between germline ends came to 15 bases. Germline lookup yields CDR1 SGHVS and CDR2 FNYEAQ. The CDR3 is 16 amino acids. The CDR3 reads CASSRAEVTSTDTQYF. CDR3 in DNA: TGTGCCAGCAGCCGGGCTGAGGTCACTAGCACAGATACGCAGTATTTT.

The chain couples TRBV27 to TRBJ2-1; 12 bases are shared with TRBD2. Germline V gene sequence: CDR1 MNHEY, CDR2 SMNVEV (reference sequence). Germline trimming cut 2 bases from V and 7 bases from J; bases unmatched to any gene: 3. The CDR3 spans 15 residues. The CDR3 nucleotides read TGTGCCAGCAGTTTAGGGACTAGCGGGTGGAATGAGCAGTTCTTC. Its protein product is CASSLGTSGWNEQFF.

The chain carries TRBV6-5 and TRBJ1-1; D uncertain. The CDR3 extends over 13 amino acids. CDR1 MNHEY and CDR2 SVGAGI come from the germline V gene. The germline V and J ends were trimmed by 2 bases and 5 bases, with 9 bases remaining between them. CDR3 residues: CASSYREVTEAFF. For the CDR3, the DNA is TGTGCCAGCAGTTACCGGGAGGTTACTGAAGCTTTCTTT.

This chain joins TRBV14 and TRBJ2-7, with D tentatively TRBD1 or TRBD2 (5 bases each). The CDR3 is 18 residues long. Trimming shortened V by 3 bases and J by 6 bases, and 27 bases separated the two germline ends. Germline loops: CDR1 SGHDN, CDR2 FVKESK. CDR3 in DNA: TGTGCCAGCAGCCACTCGGGGCCCATGAGCGTGATAGGGTCCGAGCAGTACTTC. The encoded protein is CASSHSGPMSVIGSEQYF.

The J gene is TRBJ2-1, the V gene TRBV6-6; 7 bases are a match to TRBD2. CDR3 length equals 15 residues. Unmatched junction bases numbered 1, after V lost 0 bases and J lost 2 bases. Germline CDR1 and CDR2: MNHNY and SVGAGI (reference sequence). The CDR3, as DNA: TGTGCCAGCAGTTACTCCGGGACTACCTACAATGAGCAGTTCTTC. Translating gives CASSYSGTTYNEQFF.

This clonotype was picked up one time. V and J are TRBV4-2 and TRBJ2-3; 8 positions agree with TRBD2. Per the germline V gene, CDR1 is LGHNA and CDR2 is YNFKEQ. This CDR3 is built from 15 residues. With V trimmed by 0 bases and J by 7 bases, 6 bases remained unmatched. The CDR3 nucleotides read TGTGCCAGCAGCCAAGATGGACTAGCCGCTAATACGCAGTATTTT. This codes for CASSQDGLAANTQYF.

The genes are TRBV2 and TRBJ1-1; no firm D call. This CDR3 is built from 15 residues. Between the trimmed V and J ends, which lost 1 base and 0 bases, there was a span of 9 bases. CDR1 is SNHLY, CDR2 FYNNEI, per germline. The DNA for the CDR3 is TGTGCCAGCAGTGAAGGGTTGTATATGAACACTGAAGCTTTCTTT. This sequence encodes CASSEGLYMNTEAFF.

This chain connects TRBV20-1 to TRBJ2-7; 8 bases are shared with TRBD1. The CDR3 extends over 14 amino acids. The V gene end was trimmed by 1 base and the J gene end by 1 base; junction bases not matched to a gene: 3. CDR1 and CDR2 from the germline V gene are DFQATT and SNEGSKA (reference sequence). In DNA, the CDR3 is TGCAGTGCTAGAGTGCGGACAGGGTCCTACGAGCAGTACTTC. Its protein product is CSARVRTGSYEQYF.

The chain uses TRBV7-9 and TRBJ2-3; D unclear. The CDR3 runs to 13 residues. The germline V gene encodes CDR1 SEHNR and CDR2 FQNEAQ (reference sequence). V lost 5 bases to trimming and J lost 6 bases, with 12 bases between them. Here the CDR3 DNA reads TGTGCCAGCAGCCCCCCGGCGGCGGATACGCAGTATTTT. This translates into CASSPPAADTQYF.

CDR3 loop: CASSLEMSWGSTDTQYF. The CDR3 DNA reads as TGTGCCAGCAGTTTAGAGATGTCCTGGGGGAGCACAGATACGCAGTATTTT. The V call is TRBV28, the J call TRBJ2-3; D assignment may be TRBD1 or TRBD2 (5 bases each). Looked up from germline, CDR1 is MDHEN and CDR2 is SYDVKM. Trimming removed 2 bases from V and 0 bases from J, with 15 bases in between. The CDR3 spans 17 residues.

CDR3 coding DNA: TGTGCCACCAGGGGAGAACTAGAAGCAGATACGCAGTATTTT. It is translated as CATRGELEADTQYF. The genes are TRBV24-1 and TRBJ2-3, with TRBD2 as a possible D gene (5 bases). Germline loops: CDR1 KGHDR, CDR2 SFDVKD. Trimming stripped 7 bases from V and 4 bases from J, with 14 bases between. The CDR3 length is 14 residues.

The genes are TRBV29-1 and TRBJ1-1; 7 nucleotides match TRBD1. This CDR3 spans 13 amino acids. The germline V gene encodes CDR1 SQVTM and CDR2 ANQGSEA. V lost 5 bases and J lost 8; bases outside the gene matches: 11. This CDR3 reads CSVFSTDRPEAFF. The CDR3 DNA reads TGCAGCGTTTTTTCCACGGACAGGCCGGAAGCTTTCTTT.

The chain combines TRBV20-1 with TRBJ2-6; either TRBD1 or TRBD2 may supply D (5 bases each). The CDR3 spans 17 residues. The germline CDR1 and CDR2 sequences are DFQATT and SNEGSKA (reference sequence). Trimming left V 3 bases short and J 0 bases short, with 15 bases between. The CDR3 nucleotides read TGCAGTGCTAGCGGGACCCACCTGACCTCTGGGGCCAACGTCCTGACTTTC. The encoded protein is CSASGTHLTSGANVLTF.

J is TRBJ2-7 and V is TRBV6-5; TRBD2 matches at 7 bases. Germline V CDR1 and CDR2: MNHEY, SVGAGI. The CDR3 sequence is 11 residues long. J lost 5 bases, V lost 7 bases, and 2 bases had no gene match. CDR3 sequence reads: CASMTSNEQYF. CDR3 nucleotides: TGTGCCAGCATGACTAGCAACGAGCAGTACTTC.

J is TRBJ2-7 and V is TRBV7-9, with D possibly being TRBD1 (5 bases). This CDR3 has 13 amino acids. Looked up from germline, CDR1 is SEHNR and CDR2 is FQNEAQ (reference sequence). Trimming removed 0 bases from V and 5 bases from J, with 8 bases in between. The CDR3 sequence: CASSLAGLDEQYF. In DNA form, the CDR3 reads TGTGCCAGCAGCTTAGCGGGGCTGGACGAGCAGTACTTC.

The V gene is TRBV10-3, the J gene TRBJ2-3; 13 bases agree with TRBD2. Germline CDR1 is ENHRY and CDR2 is SYGVKD. CDR3 size: 16 residues. Trimming took 7 bases from V and 5 from J; bases not matched to a gene: 9. CDR3 protein: CAITPGLAGAVDTQYF. CDR3 sequence (DNA): TGTGCCATCACCCCCGGACTAGCGGGAGCAGTAGATACGCAGTATTTT.

J is TRBJ2-3 and V is TRBV6-4, with 9 bases lining up with TRBD1. The CDR3 is 14 residues long. The V segment lost 2 bases and the J segment 4 bases; nucleotides outside the gene matches: 1. CDR1 and CDR2 from the germline V gene are MRHNA and SNTAGT. The CDR3 DNA sequence: TGTGCCAGCAGTGACACAGGGGGCGCAGATACGCAGTATTTT. Its protein product is CASSDTGGADTQYF.

The chain employs TRBV5-6 and TRBJ2-1, with TRBD2 as a possible D gene (6 bases). The CDR3 runs 16 residues. Trimming pared 1 base from V and 2 bases from J, leaving 13 bases between. Germline values: CDR1 SGHDT, CDR2 YYEEEE. The CDR3 region is CASSLSVGGPYNEQFF. Here the CDR3 DNA reads TGTGCCAGCAGCTTGTCGGTCGGGGGACCCTACAATGAGCAGTTCTTC. The entire variable domain, with the rest obtained from reference TRBV5-6 and TRBJ2-1, is as follows: DAGVTQSPTHLIKTRGQQVTLRCSPKSGHDTVSWYQQALGQGPQFIFQYYEEEERQRGNFPDRFSGHQFPNYSSELNVNALLLGDSALYLCASSLSVGGPYNEQFFGPGTRLTVL.

The table lists this clonotype with a count of one. The chain carries TRBV27 and TRBJ2-7, with a possible D match to TRBD2 (5 bases). This CDR3 has 13 residues. Trimming left V 4 bases short and J 0 bases short, with 7 bases between. Per germline, CDR1 MNHEY and CDR2 SMNVEV (reference sequence). CDR3 protein: CASSYSDSYEQYF. The CDR3 bases are TGTGCCAGCAGTTATAGCGACTCCTACGAGCAGTACTTC.

The chain carries TRBV2 and TRBJ2-2; TRBD1 or TRBD2 may be the D gene (6 bases each). The CDR3 has 18 amino acids. CDR1 is SNHLY and CDR2 is FYNNEI in the germline V gene. Trimming pared 4 bases from V and 2 bases from J, leaving 20 bases between. The CDR3 here is CASSGGAVRDGNTGELFF. CDR3 in DNA: TGTGCCAGCAGTGGGGGGGCCGTAAGGGACGGCAACACCGGGGAGCTGTTTTTT.

This chain connects TRBV19 to TRBJ2-3; TRBD1 matches at 8 bases. J lost 3 bases, V lost 3 bases, and 2 bases had no gene match. The V gene's germline CDR1 is LNHDA and CDR2 SQIVND (reference sequence). The CDR3 covers 14 residues. CDR3: CASSMDRVTDTQYF. The CDR3 region has the DNA TGTGCCAGTAGTATGGACAGGGTGACAGATACGCAGTATTTT.

The gene calls are TRBV18 and TRBJ2-2, with D perhaps matching TRBD1 (6 bases). This CDR3 contains 15 residues. In germline, CDR1 is KGHSH, CDR2 LQKENI. V was clipped by 1 base and J by 2 bases, with 8 bases between them. Here the CDR3 DNA reads TGTGCCAGCTCACCACGGACAGAAAACACCGGGGAGCTGTTTTTT. Translated: CASSPRTENTGELFF.

This chain connects TRBV4-3 to TRBJ1-2, with D unresolved. Germline V gene data show CDR1 as LGHNA and CDR2 as YSLEER. This CDR3 has 20 amino acids. V was clipped by 5 bases and J by 1 base, with 29 bases between them. CDR3 nucleotides: TGCGCCAGCAGCTTACTCAACCGGGCCCCAACTGAGGATCTTAACTATGGCTACACCTTC. Translation: CASSLLNRAPTEDLNYGYTF.

This clonotype has a single count. This sequence joins TRBV7-9 and TRBJ2-2; D uncertain. Germline V gene data show CDR1 as SEHNR and CDR2 as FQNEAQ (reference sequence). V lost 7 bases, J lost 1 base, and 10 bases lay in between. This CDR3 comprises 14 residues. The CDR3 region is CASTTTENTGELFF. CDR3 DNA sequence: TGTGCCAGCACCACGACTGAGAACACCGGGGAGCTGTTTTTT.

This chain connects TRBV9 to TRBJ2-3; D is unclear. Germline V gene data show CDR1 as SGDLS and CDR2 as YYNGEE. This CDR3 has 16 amino acids. V was pared by 0 bases and J by 0 bases, with 11 bases between. The CDR3 nucleotides read TGTGCCAGCAGCGTAGTTGCAGGACGCAGCACAGATACGCAGTATTTT. Amino acid sequence: CASSVVAGRSTDTQYF.